This T cell receptor (beta chain) was obtained from a study of OX40 agonist ivuxolimab in advanced cancers. Study as a whole: Each dose-escalation patient presented with hepatocellular carcinoma, melanoma, renal cell or head and neck cancer. Study findings and constraints: Among patients with partial responses at 0.1-3.0 mg/kg, clonal expansion was among the lowest. CD4+ and CD8+ T cells in blood underwent clonal expansion by week 6 at 0.1 to 3.0 mg/kg.

The assay was immunoSEQ multiplex PCR, and TCRdb's table has in-frame clones only and misses some. The sample has 70,000 to 95,000 clones, about 90% seen once. This clone was recorded a few times. The antigen remains undetermined. Blood got drawn at baseline, again on cycle 4 day 1, and then on cycle 7 day 1. This material consisted of CD4+ or CD8+ T cells sorted from blood, taken in a trial of the OX40 agonist ivuxolimab. The TCR comes from an adult with an advanced solid tumor such as melanoma, head and neck, liver or kidney cancer.

This CDR3 is CASSDGTSQRVLFF. In nucleotides, the CDR3 is TGCGCCAGCAGCGACGGGACTAGCCAACGGGTACTGTTTTTT. This chain connects TRBV5-1 to TRBJ2-2, with 9 nucleotides matching TRBD2. V gave up 4 bases and J gave up 14 bases; unmatched junction bases: 12. Germline V gives CDR1 SGHRS, CDR2 YFSETQ. CDR3 length: 14 residues.